The rows below give T cell receptor beta chains drawn from one sample of a study of blood T cell repertoires in COVID-19. Method: immunoSEQ multiplex PCR; TCRdb's copy keeps in-frame clones and lacks some. The sample includes roughly 250,000 clones, over 65% of them seen just once. Sequencing was done on a sample of peripheral blood. The receptors stem from a woman older than 75 with acute or convalescent COVID-19. The CDR3 runs from the conserved cysteine through the conserved F or W. The D gene is left open where the match is weak. Only part of the rows carry a size: once, few, many, or a class if the clone is expanded.

D	V	size	J	CDR3	DNA
TRBD1	TRBV5-1	-	TRBJ2-3	CASSSWGQNTDTQYF	TGCGCCAGCAGTAGCTGGGGACAGAACACAGATACGCAGTATTTT
-	TRBV7-9	once	TRBJ2-1	CASSPEGPRYNEQFF	TGTGCCAGCAGCCCGGAGGGACCCCGCTACAATGAGCAGTTCTTC
-	TRBV27	-	TRBJ1-2	CASSSLGQGGRGYTF	TGTGCCAGCAGTTCCCTGGGGCAGGGAGGGCGCGGCTACACCTTC
TRBD1	TRBV6-1	-	TRBJ1-2	CASSEARGGTGGGYTF	TGTGCCAGCAGTGAAGCGCGCGGTGGGACAGGGGGTGGCTACACCTTC
-	TRBV29-1	-	TRBJ2-5	CSVRGGETQYF	TGCAGCGTTAGGGGGGGAGAGACCCAGTACTTC
-	TRBV5-1	-	TRBJ1-3	CASSPGEPSGNTIYF	TGCGCCAGCAGCCCTGGGGAGCCCTCTGGAAACACCATATATTTT
-	TRBV19	-	TRBJ1-6	CASKTTQLGQSNSPLHF	TGTGCCAGTAAGACGACCCAGTTGGGCCAAAGTAATTCACCCCTCCACTTT
-	TRBV29-1	-	TRBJ2-2	CSVRSGTFTGELFF	TGCAGCGTTCGATCAGGGACTTTCACCGGGGAGCTGTTTTTT
TRBD1	TRBV10-3	-	TRBJ1-2	CAISEGTGGNYGYTF	TGTGCCATCAGTGAAGGGACAGGGGGCAACTATGGCTACACCTTC
-	TRBV6-5	-	TRBJ2-3	CASCLPGADTQYF	TGTGCCAGCTGTCTGCCGGGGGCAGATACGCAGTATTTT
-	TRBV4-2	-	TRBJ2-2	CASSQERGPGELFF	TGTGCCAGCAGCCAAGAAAGAGGGCCCGGGGAGCTGTTTTTT
TRBD2	TRBV27	-	TRBJ2-1	CASSFLGTSEFF	TGTGCCAGCAGTTTTCTCGGGACTAGTGAGTTCTTC
-	TRBV3-1/TRBV3-2	once	TRBJ2-7	CASSQRSTYEQYF	TGTGCCAGCAGCCAAAGGAGCACCTACGAGCAGTACTTC
-	TRBV4-1	-	TRBJ1-6	CASSQEGQLSNSPLHF	TGCGCCAGCAGCCAAGAAGGACAGCTGAGCAATTCACCCCTCCACTTT
TRBD2	TRBV6-5	-	TRBJ2-3	CASSYPEREGTDTQYF	TGTGCCAGCAGTTACCCAGAGCGGGAGGGCACAGATACGCAGTATTTT
-	TRBV15	once	TRBJ1-4	CATSRGNSATNEKLFF	TGTGCCACCAGCAGAGGGAACAGTGCAACTAATGAAAAACTGTTTTTT
-	TRBV4-1	once	TRBJ1-5	CASSQEPGQRDQHF	TGCGCCAGCAGCCAAGAACCAGGGCAAAGGGACCAGCATTTT
-	TRBV30	-	TRBJ1-2	CAWRGYTGPVLF	TGTGCCTGGAGGGGTTATACAGGGCCAGTGCTCTTC
-	TRBV5-1	few	TRBJ2-2	CASSPRPLATNTGELFF	TGCGCCAGCAGCCCCCGACCCCTAGCTACGAACACCGGGGAGCTGTTTTTT
-	TRBV2	-	TRBJ2-2	CASSSTGFGELFF	TGTGCCAGCAGTTCAACAGGGTTCGGGGAGCTGTTTTTT
-	TRBV20-1	-	TRBJ2-3	CSVSLGASDTQYF	TGCAGCGTTAGTCTGGGGGCTTCAGATACGCAGTATTTT
-	TRBV5-6	-	TRBJ1-1	CASSLGRRNTEAFF	TGTGCCAGCAGCTTGGGGCGGAGGAACACTGAAGCTTTCTTT
-	TRBV18	-	TRBJ1-1	CASSPKESGLGEAFF	TGTGCCAGCTCACCAAAGGAATCCGGGTTGGGTGAAGCTTTCTTT
TRBD1	TRBV7-6	-	TRBJ2-3	CASSPDRVGSDTQYF	TGTGCCAGCAGCCCGGACAGGGTAGGATCGGATACGCAGTATTTT
-	TRBV6-5	few	TRBJ1-1	CASYAPSGGTEAFF	TGTGCCAGCTATGCCCCCTCGGGGGGCACTGAAGCTTTCTTT
TRBD2	TRBV11-3	-	TRBJ2-7	CASSLGLAASEQYF	TGTGCCAGCAGCTTGGGACTAGCGGCCTCCGAGCAGTACTTC
-	TRBV27	-	TRBJ2-1	CASSLEGPSYNEQFF	TGTGCCAGCAGTTTAGAGGGCCCCTCCTACAATGAGCAGTTCTTC
-	TRBV11-1	-	TRBJ2-3	CASSFLSTDTQYF	TGTGCCAGCAGCTTTCTTAGCACAGATACGCAGTATTTT
-	TRBV5-1	-	TRBJ2-3	CASSDSLADTQYF	TGCGCCAGCAGCGACAGCTTAGCAGATACGCAGTATTTT
TRBD1	TRBV2	-	TRBJ2-7	CASTVMPGQGYEQYF	TGTGCCAGCACTGTAATGCCGGGACAGGGCTACGAGCAGTACTTC
-	TRBV27	-	TRBJ2-1	CASSFAQGFYNEQFF	TGTGCCAGCAGTTTTGCGCAGGGGTTCTACAATGAGCAGTTCTTC
-	TRBV7-9	-	TRBJ2-7	CASSFSGAGGDEQYF	TGTGCCAGCAGCTTCTCAGGGGCTGGCGGAGACGAGCAGTACTTC
TRBD2	TRBV20-1	-	TRBJ2-1	CSATDPSGGSYNEQFF	TGCAGTGCTACTGACCCTAGCGGGGGCTCCTACAATGAGCAGTTCTTC
TRBD1	TRBV6-6	-	TRBJ2-3	CASSPEQGAGTDTQYF	TGTGCCAGCAGTCCTGAACAGGGGGCGGGCACAGATACGCAGTATTTT
TRBD2	TRBV2	-	TRBJ2-2	CASSATGLAGRNTGELFF	TGTGCCAGCAGTGCTACGGGACTAGCGGGGCGGAACACCGGGGAGCTGTTTTTT
-	TRBV20-1	-	TRBJ1-1	CSASGATHTEAFF	TGCAGTGCTAGTGGGGCTACTCACACTGAAGCTTTCTTT
-	TRBV7-2	-	TRBJ1-5	CASSFAVNSNQPQHF	TGTGCCAGCAGCTTCGCGGTAAATAGCAATCAGCCCCAGCATTTT
TRBD2	TRBV19	-	TRBJ2-3	CASSLQWTSATDTQYF	TGTGCCAGTAGTCTCCAGTGGACTAGCGCCACAGATACGCAGTATTTT
-	TRBV4-1	few	TRBJ1-1	CASSQVVDSEAFF	TGCGCCAGCAGCCAAGTCGTGGACTCTGAAGCTTTCTTT
TRBD2	TRBV18	-	TRBJ2-3	CASSPLTSGTGTDTQYF	TGTGCCAGCTCACCGTTGACTAGCGGGACCGGCACAGATACGCAGTATTTT
-	TRBV27	-	TRBJ2-3	CASSFLGDGDTQYF	TGTGCCAGCAGTTTCTTGGGAGACGGTGATACGCAGTATTTT
-	TRBV19	-	TRBJ2-7	CASSMERAYEQYF	TGTGCCAGTAGTATGGAACGGGCCTACGAGCAGTACTTC
TRBD1	TRBV20-1	-	TRBJ2-5	CSASRTGAQETQYF	TGCAGTGCTAGTCGGACAGGGGCCCAAGAGACCCAGTACTTC
-	TRBV4-1	-	TRBJ1-2	CASSHPDRNYGYTF	TGCGCCAGCAGCCACCCCGACAGGAACTATGGCTACACCTTC
TRBD1	TRBV5-1	few	TRBJ1-1	CASSTGTGTNTEAFF	TGCGCCAGCAGCACGGGGACAGGAACGAACACTGAAGCTTTCTTT
TRBD1	TRBV27	once	TRBJ2-6	CASSPRDRGGSGANVLTF	TGTGCCAGCAGTCCCAGGGACAGGGGAGGCTCTGGGGCCAACGTCCTGACTTTC
-	TRBV7-9	-	TRBJ1-6	CASSSSGASPLHF	TGTGCCAGCAGTTCCTCAGGGGCCTCACCCCTCCACTTT
-	TRBV4-2	-	TRBJ2-1	CASSQDEVRTYNEQFF	TGTGCCAGCAGCCAAGATGAGGTGCGGACCTACAATGAGCAGTTCTTC
TRBD1	TRBV25-1	-	TRBJ2-1	CASSGDRGSNEQFF	TGTGCCAGCAGTGGGGACAGGGGGTCCAATGAGCAGTTCTTC
-	TRBV3-1/TRBV3-2	-	TRBJ1-6	CASSQVLSSPLHF	TGTGCCAGCAGCCAAGTTTTGAGTTCACCCCTCCACTTT
-	TRBV30	-	TRBJ1-5	CAWSVGGSQPQHF	TGTGCCTGGAGTGTGGGAGGGAGTCAGCCCCAGCATTTT
-	TRBV7-2	-	TRBJ1-2	CASSFEQGRVGGYTF	TGTGCCAGCAGCTTTGAACAGGGAAGAGTTGGAGGCTACACCTTC
TRBD1	TRBV5-4	-	TRBJ2-5	CASSLQGARETQYF	TGTGCCAGCAGCTTGCAGGGGGCGAGAGAGACCCAGTACTTC
-	TRBV7-9	-	TRBJ1-2	CASSLTGMVYGYTF	TGTGCCAGCAGCTTAACAGGGATGGTCTATGGCTACACCTTC
TRBD1	TRBV30	-	TRBJ2-7	CACHLKTGGLYEQYF	TGTGCCTGCCACCTCAAGACAGGGGGCCTCTACGAGCAGTACTTC
TRBD1	TRBV29-1	-	TRBJ2-6	CSVFHRGIAGANVLTF	TGCAGCGTTTTCCACAGGGGAATCGCTGGGGCCAACGTCCTGACTTTC
TRBD2	TRBV6-5	-	TRBJ2-5	CASRARGAGAPTQDF	TGTGCCAGCAGGGCCCGGGGAGCGGGAGCGCCCACCCAGGACTTC
-	TRBV11-1	few	TRBJ2-1	CASSPRALTSDNEQFF	TGTGCCAGCAGCCCGCGGGCTCTGACCTCGGACAATGAGCAGTTCTTC
TRBD1	TRBV5-6	-	TRBJ1-2	CASSERDRGAYGYTF	TGTGCCAGCAGCGAGCGGGACAGGGGGGCCTATGGCTACACCTTC